Listed below are T cell receptor beta chains from one sample, sequenced in a study of OX40 agonist ivuxolimab in advanced cancers. The data were produced by immunoSEQ multiplex PCR, yet TCRdb's version contains in-frame clones alone and is incomplete. The sample lists 95,000 to 100,000 clones; approximately 83% were seen once. Sequences were derived from CD4+ or CD8+ T cells sorted from blood, sampled in a trial of the OX40 agonist ivuxolimab. All receptors come from an adult with an advanced solid tumor such as melanoma, head and neck, liver or kidney cancer. CDR3s include the opening cysteine and the closing phenylalanine or tryptophan. A D gene is named only where the DNA matches it firmly. For some rows the clone size is stated as once, few or many, or as a class when expanded; others skip it.

TRBV13	.	.	TRBJ2-5	CASSPRQGRVETQYF	TGTGCCAGCAGCCCCAGACAGGGGAGGGTGGAGACCCAGTACTTC
TRBV7-8	.	.	TRBJ2-3	CASSSALYTDTQYF	TGTGCCAGCAGCTCGGCCTTGTACACAGATACGCAGTATTTT
TRBV6-1	.	.	TRBJ1-2	CASSESGWEGYTF	TGTGCCAGCAGTGAGTCAGGCTGGGAGGGCTACACCTTC
TRBV29-1	.	TRBD2	TRBJ2-1	CSVVKPGGSYNEQFF	TGCAGCGTTGTTAAGCCGGGGGGCTCCTACAATGAGCAGTTCTTC
TRBV6-1	.	.	TRBJ1-1	CASSERGNTEAFF	TGTGCCAGCAGTGAGAGGGGGAACACTGAAGCTTTCTTT
TRBV4-2	.	TRBD2	TRBJ2-1	CASSQGASGGYNEQFF	TGTGCCAGCAGCCAAGGGGCTAGCGGGGGATACAATGAGCAGTTCTTC
TRBV19	.	.	TRBJ2-1	CASSPPPYGEQFF	TGTGCCAGTAGTCCCCCGCCGTACGGTGAGCAGTTCTTC
TRBV27	.	.	TRBJ2-5	CASSRLALQETQYF	TGTGCCAGCAGTCGTCTAGCGCTCCAAGAGACCCAGTACTTC
TRBV29-1	.	.	TRBJ1-2	CSVEDGRVGHGYTF	TGCAGCGTTGAAGATGGGAGGGTTGGTCATGGCTACACCTTC
TRBV6-5	.	.	TRBJ2-3	CASKQGLSTDTQYF	TGTGCCAGCAAACAGGGCTTGAGCACAGATACGCAGTATTTT
TRBV27	.	.	TRBJ1-5	CASSLSGFGPQHF	TGTGCCAGCAGTTTGTCAGGGTTTGGGCCCCAGCATTTT
TRBV15	.	TRBD2	TRBJ2-1	CATSRDLGLAGVYNEQFF	TGTGCCACCAGCAGAGATCTGGGGCTAGCGGGAGTCTACAATGAGCAGTTCTTC
TRBV29-1	.	.	TRBJ2-6	CSVETDINSGANVLTF	TGCAGCGTGGAGACAGACATCAACTCTGGGGCCAACGTCCTGACTTTC
TRBV29-1	few	TRBD1	TRBJ1-2	CSAEDRAQRGYTF	TGCAGCGCCGAGGACAGGGCCCAAAGGGGCTACACCTTC
TRBV10-3	.	TRBD2	TRBJ2-5	CAISGSSGRAQETQYF	TGTGCCATCAGTGGTTCTAGCGGGAGGGCCCAAGAGACCCAGTACTTC
TRBV4-2	.	.	TRBJ1-3	CASSQENTISGNTIYF	TGTGCCAGCAGCCAAGAAAATACCATCTCTGGAAACACCATATATTTT
TRBV18	.	.	TRBJ2-1	CASSPGLKDPPGEQFF	TGTGCCAGCTCACCCGGACTCAAAGATCCCCCTGGTGAGCAGTTCTTC
TRBV15	.	TRBD2	TRBJ2-4	CATSREGGGAPAKNIQYF	TGTGCCACCAGCAGAGAAGGCGGGGGGGCCCCAGCCAAAAACATTCAGTACTTC
TRBV27	.	.	TRBJ1-1	CASKPLQGSEAFF	TGTGCCAGCAAACCCCTTCAGGGTTCTGAAGCTTTCTTT
TRBV7-9	.	.	TRBJ2-3	CASSHDSPDLGDTQYF	TGTGCCAGCAGCCACGACTCCCCGGACTTGGGAGATACGCAGTATTTT
TRBV5-1	.	.	TRBJ1-3	CASSPSSSGNTIYF	TGCGCCAGCAGCCCCTCAAGCTCTGGAAACACCATATATTTT
TRBV29-1	few	TRBD1	TRBJ1-2	CSAPYGGQGDGYTF	TGCAGCGCTCCTTACGGTGGACAGGGGGATGGCTACACCTTC
TRBV28	.	TRBD1	TRBJ1-2	CASSPGDRQANYGYTF	TGTGCCAGCAGTCCGGGGGACAGACAAGCTAACTATGGCTACACCTTC
TRBV19	.	.	TRBJ2-1	CASSIPPERNEQFF	TGTGCCAGTAGTATACCCCCGGAGAGGAATGAGCAGTTCTTC
TRBV5-1	.	.	TRBJ2-5	CASSFSYQETQYF	TGCGCCAGCAGCTTTTCGTACCAAGAGACCCAGTACTTC
TRBV10-3	.	.	TRBJ1-2	CAISTDVSGYTF	TGTGCCATCAGTACCGACGTGAGTGGCTACACCTTC
TRBV4-2	.	TRBD2	TRBJ2-3	CASSPSRLAGPGDTQYF	TGTGCCAGCAGCCCTTCTCGACTAGCGGGTCCGGGGGATACGCAGTATTTT
TRBV25-1	.	.	TRBJ1-5	CASSAGINQPQHF	TGTGCCAGCAGTGCAGGGATCAATCAGCCCCAGCATTTT
TRBV25-1	once	.	TRBJ1-1	CASSESGNTEAFF	TGTGCCAGCAGTGAATCCGGCAACACTGAAGCTTTCTTT
TRBV5-1	.	TRBD1	TRBJ2-1	CASSGGTGDPSYNEQFF	TGCGCCAGCAGCGGAGGGACAGGCGACCCTTCCTACAATGAGCAGTTCTTC
TRBV7-2	.	.	TRBJ2-4	CASSLQLGVNIQYF	TGTGCCAGCAGCTTACAGTTAGGGGTAAACATTCAGTACTTC
TRBV7-2	.	.	TRBJ1-5	CASSQGGAGPYQPQHF	TGTGCCAGCAGCCAAGGGGGGGCGGGGCCTTATCAGCCCCAGCATTTT
TRBV4-3	.	TRBD1	TRBJ1-2	CASSHRSSRTGGYTF	TGCGCCAGCAGCCACCGTTCCAGTAGGACAGGGGGCTACACCTTC
TRBV6-5	.	.	TRBJ2-1	CASSYSRSPPYNEQFF	TGTGCCAGCAGTTACTCGAGGAGCCCCCCCTACAATGAGCAGTTCTTC
TRBV6-5	.	.	TRBJ2-7	CAAGGDLYYEQYF	TGTGCCGCTGGCGGGGACCTATACTACGAGCAGTACTTC
TRBV30	.	TRBD1	TRBJ2-3	CAWSVGQAGTDTQYF	TGTGCCTGGAGTGTGGGACAGGCCGGCACAGATACGCAGTATTTT
TRBV21-1	.	.	TRBJ2-7	CASSKDPGTYEQYF	TGTGCCAGCAGCAAGGATCCGGGTACCTACGAGCAGTACTTC
TRBV6-6	.	.	TRBJ1-2	CASSYSQGFNYGYTF	TGTGCCAGCAGTTACTCGCAGGGGTTCAACTATGGCTACACCTTC
TRBV18	.	.	TRBJ1-5	CASSGGNQPQHF	TGTGCCAGCTCGGGGGGCAATCAGCCCCAGCATTTT
TRBV7-9	.	.	TRBJ2-5	CASSVETQYF	TGTGCCAGCAGCGTAGAGACCCAGTACTTC
TRBV5-4	.	.	TRBJ2-7	CASSLYQGFTYEQYF	TGTGCCAGCAGCTTGTACCAGGGTTTCACCTACGAGCAGTACTTC
TRBV6-5	few	TRBD2	TRBJ2-4	CATRLAGAKNIQYF	TGTGCCACTAGACTAGCGGGAGCCAAAAACATTCAGTACTTC
TRBV7-2	.	.	TRBJ1-5	CASSSGREGLGQPQHF	TGTGCCAGCAGCTCGGGCAGGGAGGGGTTAGGTCAGCCCCAGCATTTT
TRBV13	.	.	TRBJ2-1	CASSLQGGTEQFF	TGTGCCAGCAGCTTACAGGGGGGAACTGAGCAGTTCTTC
TRBV18	few	TRBD1	TRBJ1-5	CASSGQDNQPQHF	TGTGCCAGCTCAGGACAGGACAATCAGCCCCAGCATTTT
TRBV19	.	.	TRBJ1-1	CATWGGRKNTEAFF	TGTGCCACCTGGGGGGGGCGAAAGAACACTGAAGCTTTCTTT
TRBV18	.	TRBD2	TRBJ2-5	CASSPSVRGETQYF	TGTGCCAGCTCACCATCAGTGCGGGGGGAGACCCAGTACTTC
TRBV7-2	.	.	TRBJ2-1	CASSQSREQFF	TGTGCCAGCAGCCAGAGCAGGGAGCAGTTCTTC